This T cell receptor beta chain derives from a study of blood T cell repertoires in COVID-19. Trimming cost V 6 bases and J 2 bases, with 14 bases left between them. The CDR3 loop spans 14 amino acids. Germline V gives CDR1 SGDLS, CDR2 YYNGEE. In the original processing: Nucleated cell number was recorded as an estimate derived from reference gene primer amplification. Method: immunoSEQ multiplex PCR; TCRdb's copy keeps in-frame clones and lacks some. The DNA was the basis for D and trimming; V, J and clone size are from that table. This sample yields some 190,000 clones, of which around 80% are seen a single time; about 4% belongs to the top ten.

The chain uses TRBV9 and TRBJ1-1; D not resolved. The receptor was isolated from a man aged 25-45 years with acute COVID-19. Source material: PBMCs or T cells enriched from blood (not recorded which). The CDR3 region has the DNA TGTGCCAGCAACTTGGGCGGGTACAACACTGAAGCTTTCTTT. Protein sequence: CASNLGGYNTEAFF.